The clone carrying this TCR beta chain has only a few counts. Its cognate antigen is unknown. Germline V lookup: CDR1 SGHRS, CDR2 YFSETQ. V lost 8 bases, J lost 1 base, and 13 bases stayed unmatched. The CDR3 is 17 residues long. Disease duration was under 3 months in the ophthalmopathy patients, who also had a Clinical Activity Score of at least 3 and a NOSPECS grade of at least 4. Regions amplified from RNA transcripts were the TCR beta CDR3 regions. The HTBI primer set was used in a first-round RT-PCR of the TCR CDR3. Using its own MiXCR run on the multiplex PCR reads, TCRdb lists one record per CDR3 protein. Here the sample spans 490,000 or so distinct CDR3 sequences, approximately 22% being singletons. The data were obtained in a study of T cells in Graves' hyperthyroidism and ophthalmopathy. Study findings and constraints: The model predicted ophthalmopathy a median around 6.5 months before onset. Ophthalmopathy could be told apart from stable hyperthyroidism with a 13 V-J model.

The sequenced material came from blood. J is TRBJ2-2 and V is TRBV5-1, with 8 positions matching TRBD2. This clonotype originated in a woman in her 70s with Graves' ophthalmopathy. CDR3 amino acids: CASRRVGLAVNTGELFF. DNA of the CDR3: TGCGCCAGTAGAAGAGTTGGACTAGCCGTGAACACCGGGGAGCTGTTTTTT. Using reference TRBV5-1 and TRBJ2-2 for the parts outside the CDR3, the full variable domain is KAGVTQTPRYLIKTRGQQVTLSCSPISGHRSVSWYQQTPGQGLQFLFEYFSETQRNKGNFPGRFSGRQFSNSRSEMNVSTLELGDSALYLCASRRVGLAVNTGELFFGEGSRLTVL.